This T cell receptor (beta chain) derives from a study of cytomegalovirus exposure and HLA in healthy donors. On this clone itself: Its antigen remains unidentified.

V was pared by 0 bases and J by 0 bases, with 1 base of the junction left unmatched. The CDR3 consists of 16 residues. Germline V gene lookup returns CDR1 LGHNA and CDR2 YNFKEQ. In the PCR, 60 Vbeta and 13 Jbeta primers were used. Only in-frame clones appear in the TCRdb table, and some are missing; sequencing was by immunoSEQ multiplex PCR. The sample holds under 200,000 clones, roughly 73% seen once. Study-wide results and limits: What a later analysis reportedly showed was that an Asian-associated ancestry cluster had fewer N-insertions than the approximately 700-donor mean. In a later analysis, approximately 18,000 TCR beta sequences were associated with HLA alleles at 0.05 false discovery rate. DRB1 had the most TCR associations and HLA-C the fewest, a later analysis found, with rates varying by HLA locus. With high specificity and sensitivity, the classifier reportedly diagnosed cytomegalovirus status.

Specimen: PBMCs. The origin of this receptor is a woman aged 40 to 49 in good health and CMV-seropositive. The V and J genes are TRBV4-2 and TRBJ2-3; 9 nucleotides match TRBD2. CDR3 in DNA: TGTGCCAGCAGCCAAGAGAGCGGGGGGAGCACAGATACGCAGTATTTT. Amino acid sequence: CASSQESGGSTDTQYF.